The source of this T cell receptor (beta chain) is a study of shared clonotypes between healthy human individuals. All the donors were Caucasian adults who lived in Nashville, Tennessee. TCRdb keeps only in-frame clones here, not all; method: immunoSEQ multiplex PCR. The table lists approximately 350,000 clones, 90% to 97% of them singletons. Notes on the study in general: The study found roughly 5% of naive CD4 clonotypes shared across several donors.

About this clone: As yet, its antigen is unknown.

The CDR3 has 19 residues. V gave up 1 base and J gave up 0 bases; unmatched junction bases: 7. CDR1 and CDR2 (germline): SGHAT, FQNNGV. The sample comprised memory CD8+ T cells sorted from blood. As to subset: CD45RO+ cells pooled with CCR7-negative TemRA cells. The receptor was isolated from a man aged 25 to 40 in good health. The V gene is TRBV11-2, the J gene TRBJ2-1; 12 bases match TRBD1. The CDR3 nucleotides read TGTGCCAGCAGCTTAGCGGGACAGGGGGCGGGGAGCTCCTACAATGAGCAGTTCTTC. This codes for CASSLAGQGAGSSYNEQFF.